These T cell receptor beta chains were read from a single sample in a study of shared clonotypes between healthy human individuals. Clones were sequenced by immunoSEQ multiplex PCR, and TCRdb holds only the in-frame ones, with some missing. The sample contains some 1 million clones, 65% to 75% of which appear only once. Sequencing was done on a sample of memory CD4+ T cells sorted from blood. These receptors were obtained from a man between 18 and 35 years old in good health. Each CDR3 is given with its conserved first and last residue. Fields, in order: D gene, J gene, V gene, clone size, CDR3 protein, CDR3 DNA. D genes are given only for firm matches. A clone size is listed for some rows: how often the clone was seen (once, few, many), or a class if it is expanded.

NA | TRBJ2-5 | TRBV7-9 | NA | CASSPARVQQETQYF | TGTGCCAGCAGCCCAGCCAGGGTCCAGCAAGAGACCCAGTACTTC
TRBD2 | TRBJ2-5 | TRBV5-4 | few | CASSPNEMLSGRWETQYF | TGTGCCAGCAGCCCGAACGAAATGCTTAGCGGGAGGTGGGAGACCCAGTACTTC
TRBD1 | TRBJ1-1 | TRBV5-1 | NA | CASSNTGQGNTEAFF | TGCGCCAGCAGCAACACGGGACAGGGAAACACTGAAGCTTTCTTT
TRBD2 | TRBJ2-5 | TRBV5-1 | NA | CATSRGTSQETQYF | TGCGCCACCTCCCGGGGGACTAGTCAGGAGACCCAGTACTTC
NA | TRBJ2-3 | TRBV10-1 | NA | CASSDEGADTQYF | TGCGCCAGCAGTGACGAGGGGGCAGATACGCAGTATTTT
TRBD2 | TRBJ2-7 | TRBV7-8 | NA | CASSLERGASYEQYF | TGTGCCAGCAGCTTAGAGCGGGGGGCCTCCTACGAGCAGTACTTC
NA | TRBJ1-1 | TRBV10-3 | few | CAIRDNPNTEAFF | TGTGCCATCAGGGACAACCCGAACACTGAAGCTTTCTTT
TRBD1 | TRBJ2-2 | TRBV9 | NA | CASSVGTGVNTGELFF | TGTGCCAGCAGCGTTGGGACAGGGGTCAACACCGGGGAGCTGTTTTTT
NA | TRBJ1-6 | TRBV5-6 | NA | CASSFLGQSSYNSPLHF | TGTGCCAGCAGCTTTCTCGGACAGAGCTCCTATAATTCACCCCTCCACTTT
NA | TRBJ2-2 | TRBV7-6 | NA | CASSLRQGLVELFF | TGTGCCAGCAGCTTACGCCAGGGTTTAGTGGAGCTGTTTTTT
NA | TRBJ2-7 | TRBV7-2 | NA | CASSLGQSTYEQYF | TGTGCCAGCAGCTTAGGGCAGAGCACCTACGAGCAGTACTTC
NA | TRBJ2-7 | TRBV5-6 | NA | CASSADYEQYF | TGTGCCAGCAGCGCCGACTACGAGCAGTACTTC
NA | TRBJ2-7 | TRBV5-1 | NA | CASSLAPTDNHYEQYF | TGCGCCAGCAGCTTGGCCCCAACCGACAATCACTACGAGCAGTACTTC
NA | TRBJ2-5 | TRBV11-2 | NA | CASDDSQETQYF | TGTGCCAGCGACGACAGTCAAGAGACCCAGTACTTC
TRBD1 | TRBJ1-5 | TRBV7-9 | NA | CASSPLSGQGSQPQHF | TGTGCCAGCAGCCCGCTATCGGGACAGGGGAGTCAGCCCCAGCATTTT
TRBD1 | TRBJ2-2 | TRBV7-9 | NA | CASSLTRGTGAGELFF | TGTGCCAGCAGCTTAACCAGGGGTACAGGGGCCGGGGAGCTGTTTTTT
NA | TRBJ2-1 | TRBV5-1 | NA | CASSLFAESYNEQFF | TGCGCCAGCAGCTTGTTTGCGGAAAGTTACAATGAGCAGTTCTTC
TRBD1 | TRBJ2-1 | TRBV5-1 | once | CASSLAHGQGREFF | TGCGCCAGCAGCTTGGCCCACGGACAGGGGAGAGAGTTCTTC
TRBD1 | TRBJ2-7 | TRBV5-1 | once | CASSLEGAQEQYF | TGCGCCAGCAGCTTGGAGGGGGCTCAGGAGCAGTACTTC
NA | TRBJ2-5 | TRBV5-1 | NA | CASSRRIGGVETQYF | TGCGCCAGCAGCCGACGGATCGGGGGCGTGGAGACCCAGTACTTC
NA | TRBJ2-5 | TRBV18 | NA | CASSPQETQYF | TGTGCCAGCTCACCACAGGAGACCCAGTACTTC
NA | TRBJ1-6 | TRBV9 | NA | CASSVGPGGAPLHF | TGTGCCAGCAGCGTAGGCCCGGGGGGGGCACCCCTCCACTTT
NA | TRBJ2-1 | TRBV5-8 | NA | CASSLTGIGQFF | TGTGCCAGCAGCCTCACAGGGATAGGGCAGTTCTTC
TRBD2 | TRBJ2-4 | TRBV30 | once | CAWSVSGRAGNIQYF | TGTGCCTGGAGTGTTAGCGGGAGGGCGGGAAACATTCAGTACTTC
NA | TRBJ2-1 | TRBV7-9 | NA | CASSLYNRRGNEQFF | TGTGCCAGCAGCTTGTACAACCGGAGGGGGAATGAGCAGTTCTTC
NA | TRBJ1-5 | TRBV30 | NA | CAWRDNSNQPQHF | TGTGCCTGGAGGGATAATAGCAATCAGCCCCAGCATTTT
NA | TRBJ1-1 | TRBV6-1 | NA | CASSEVDRNTEAFF | TGTGCCAGCAGTGAAGTGGACAGGAACACTGAAGCTTTCTTT
NA | TRBJ1-1 | TRBV5-4 | NA | CASSLLGGGSTEAFF | TGTGCCAGCAGCTTGTTAGGGGGAGGGAGCACTGAAGCTTTCTTT
NA | TRBJ2-3 | TRBV15 | NA | CATRKTDTQYF | TGTGCCACCAGAAAAACAGATACGCAGTATTTT
TRBD2 | TRBJ2-5 | TRBV5-4 | NA | CASSLPGTMAETQYF | TGTGCCAGCAGCTTGCCCGGGACTATGGCAGAGACCCAGTACTTC
NA | TRBJ2-7 | TRBV27 | NA | CASSPRGGRYEQYF | TGTGCCAGCAGCCCAAGGGGGGGGCGGTACGAGCAGTACTTC
NA | TRBJ2-7 | TRBV6-6 | NA | CASRDSFLYEQYF | TGTGCCAGCAGAGACAGTTTTCTCTACGAGCAGTACTTC
NA | TRBJ1-5 | TRBV28 | NA | CASSFAWASNQPQHF | TGTGCCAGCAGTTTCGCTTGGGCTAGCAATCAGCCCCAGCATTTT
TRBD1 | TRBJ2-7 | TRBV11-2 | NA | CASSLEGDRGRLDEQYF | TGTGCCAGCAGCTTAGAAGGGGACAGGGGGCGGTTGGACGAGCAGTACTTC
NA | TRBJ1-3 | TRBV5-6 | NA | CASSLAPTRRSGNTIYF | TGTGCCAGCAGCTTGGCCCCGACGAGGCGCTCTGGAAACACCATATATTTT